What follows are 26 T cell receptor beta chains derived from one specimen sequenced in a study of OX40 agonist ivuxolimab in advanced cancers. The table came from immunoSEQ multiplex PCR; TCRdb's copy has only in-frame clones and leaves some out. The sample yields around 94,000 clones, roughly 90% seen once. The sample in question was CD4+ or CD8+ T cells sorted from blood, obtained in a trial of the OX40 agonist ivuxolimab. The receptors here all came from an adult with an advanced solid tumor such as melanoma, head and neck, liver or kidney cancer.

The V and J genes are TRBV7-3 and TRBJ2-1; D tentatively fits TRBD1 or TRBD2 (5 bases each). In germline, CDR1 is SGHTA, CDR2 FQGTGA. Trimming took off 5 bases at V and 9 bases at J, with 11 bases between the two ends. The CDR3 runs to 12 residues. CDR3 protein: CASSPGTPEQFF. The DNA for the CDR3 is TGTGCCAGCAGCCCTGGGACGCCTGAGCAGTTCTTC.

The chain combines TRBV6-6 with TRBJ2-1; D is unclear. Germline CDR1 MNHNY, CDR2 SVGAGI (reference sequence). CDR3 length equals 11 residues. The V and J ends lost 6 bases and 5 bases respectively, with 5 bases between them. The CDR3 DNA reads TGTGCCAGCAGCTCTGACAATGAGCAGTTCTTC. Amino acid sequence: CASSSDNEQFF.

The chain is built from TRBV30 and TRBJ2-5, with 16 bases that match TRBD2. Germline trimming cut 5 bases from V and 3 bases from J; bases unmatched to any gene: 6. The CDR3 loop spans 16 amino acids. Germline V CDR1 and CDR2: GTSNPN, SVGIG (reference sequence). The CDR3 nucleotides are TGTGCCTGGGCCCCGGGACTAGCGGGGGGGAAAGAGACCCAGTACTTC. As protein: CAWAPGLAGGKETQYF.

The chain couples TRBV9 to TRBJ2-2; D is undetermined. Germline V lookup: CDR1 SGDLS, CDR2 YYNGEE. CDR3 length: 16 amino acids. V gave up 3 bases and J gave up 6 bases, with 18 bases separating them. The DNA of the CDR3 is TGTGCCAGCAGCGCGCTCCCTCTAGTAGACCCCGGGGAGCTGTTTTTT. Encoded protein: CASSALPLVDPGELFF.

V usage is TRBV2 and J usage is TRBJ1-4, with 7 bases fitting TRBD1. With V trimmed by 6 bases and J by 8 bases, 6 bases remained unmatched. This CDR3 spans 13 amino acids. In germline, CDR1 is SNHLY, CDR2 FYNNEI. CDR3: CASSAETGEKLFF. In DNA, the CDR3 is TGTGCCAGCAGCGCCGAGACAGGGGAAAAACTGTTTTTT.

The V gene is TRBV23-1, the J gene TRBJ1-2; a possible D gene is TRBD1 (6 bases). TRBV23-1 carries the ORF label, with uncertain function. The CDR3 totals 14 residues. V was pared by 2 bases and J by 4 bases, with 11 bases between. Here the CDR3 reads CASSQVTGCYGYTF. CDR3 nucleotides: TGCGCCAGCAGTCAAGTAACAGGGTGCTATGGCTACACCTTC.

The chain carries TRBV13 and TRBJ1-4; 7 bases are shared with TRBD1. Germline-derived CDR1 and CDR2 are PRHDT and FYEKMQ (reference sequence). This CDR3 spans 16 amino acids. V gave up 3 bases and J gave up 8 bases; unmatched junction bases: 12. The CDR3 DNA reads TGTGCCAGCAGCTTTAACGAGGGGGCAGTTGGAGAAAAACTGTTTTTT. Protein product: CASSFNEGAVGEKLFF.

This chain joins TRBV5-1 and TRBJ1-4, with 9 nucleotides matching TRBD1. The CDR3 spans 15 residues. CDR1 is SGHRS, CDR2 YFSETQ, per germline. With 0 bases clipped from V and 7 bases from J, the junction kept 4 bases outside the gene matches. CDR3 coding DNA: TGCGCCAGCAGCTTGGTGGGACAGGGTGGTGAAAAACTGTTTTTT. The encoded protein is CASSLVGQGGEKLFF.

The rearrangement joins TRBV10-2 to TRBJ2-1, with TRBD2 matching 7 bases. V was clipped by 6 bases and J by 10 bases; unmatched bases: 15. The CDR3 covers 15 residues. Germline V CDR1 and CDR2: WSHSY, SAAADI. The CDR3 reads CASRGPSRDYDEQFF. The DNA of the CDR3 is TGCGCCAGCAGGGGACCCTCCCGGGACTACGACGAGCAGTTCTTC.

This clone was found once. The chain carries TRBV6-1 and TRBJ2-1, with 10 bases aligning to TRBD2. CDR1 is MNHNS and CDR2 is SASEGT in the germline V gene. The CDR3 consists of 18 residues. Trimming removed 2 bases from V and 4 bases from J; junction bases left unmatched: 11. DNA for the CDR3: TGTGCCAGCAGTGAAAGTACAGGGGGACTAGCGATATACAATGAGCAGTTCTTC. This gives the protein CASSESTGGLAIYNEQFF.

The rearrangement links TRBV4-2 to TRBJ2-7; possibly TRBD2 for D (6 bases). V was trimmed by 4 bases and J by 0 bases, leaving 10 bases between them. Looked up from germline, CDR1 is LGHNA and CDR2 is YNFKEQ. The CDR3 consists of 14 residues. The CDR3 sequence is CASSLQTSSYEQYF. The CDR3 DNA reads TGTGCCAGCAGCCTCCAGACTAGCTCCTACGAGCAGTACTTC.

Notes on this clone: Relative to the germline gene, one junction end is altered; a read error may explain this. The chain carries TRBV10-1 and TRBJ2-2; D is unresolved. The CDR3 is 13 residues long. Germline V gene lookup returns CDR1 WNHNN and CDR2 SYGVQD (reference sequence). CDR3 bases: TGCGCCAGCAGGGAGTTGAACACCGGGGAGCTGTTTTTT. Amino acid sequence: CASRELNTGELFF.

This chain links TRBV21-1 with TRBJ2-3; the table's D call of TRBD1 was not tested on the DNA. TRBV21-1 corresponds to a pseudogene. The CDR3 length is 15 residues. CDR3 amino acids: CASSTGDRVRDTQYF. The CDR3 region has the DNA TGTGCCAGCAGCACAGGGGACAGGGTAAGGGATACGCAGTATTTT.

This clone is a singleton in its sample. This chain connects TRBV12-5 to TRBJ1-5, with 8 bases lining up with TRBD1. Germline V gene sequence: CDR1 LGHNT, CDR2 FRNRAP. Unmatched junction bases numbered 13, after V lost 6 bases and J lost 6 bases. This CDR3 is 16 amino acids long. This CDR3 reads CASGPPTTGESQPQHF. The DNA of the CDR3 is TGTGCTAGTGGACCTCCGACGACAGGGGAAAGTCAGCCCCAGCATTTT.

The chain couples TRBV11-2 to TRBJ2-7, with TRBD1 matching over 7 bases. The CDR3 sequence is 13 residues long. In germline, CDR1 is SGHAT, CDR2 FQNNGV. V gave up 5 bases and J gave up 2 bases; unmatched junction bases: 3. CDR3 amino acids: CASSPQGPYEQYF. The CDR3 nucleotides read TGTGCCAGCAGCCCACAGGGGCCCTACGAGCAGTACTTC. The whole variable domain, remainder taken from reference TRBV11-2 and TRBJ2-7, is EAGVAQSPRYKIIEKRQSVAFWCNPISGHATLYWYQQILGQGPKLLIQFQNNGVVDDSQLPKDRFSAERLKGVDSTLKIQPAKLEDSAVYLCASSPQGPYEQYFGPGTRLTVT.

CDR3 in amino acids: CASSATGGPLHF. DNA for the CDR3: TGTGCCAGCAGCGCCACAGGGGGACCCCTCCACTTT. The chain combines TRBV5-4 with TRBJ1-6; the match to TRBD1 covers 8 bases. The CDR3 sequence is 12 residues long. V was pared by 4 bases and J by 12 bases, with 3 bases of the junction left unmatched. The germline gives CDR1 SGHNT, CDR2 YYREEE (reference sequence).

The chain joins TRBV29-1 to TRBJ2-7, with 9 bases fitting TRBD1. Germline V gene data show CDR1 as SQVTM and CDR2 as ANQGSEA. J gave up 4 bases and V 1 base, and 5 bases lay outside the gene matches. The CDR3 runs 14 residues. This chain's CDR3 is CSVEGGGQGYEQYF. In nucleotides, the CDR3 is TGCAGCGTTGAAGGGGGGGGACAGGGATACGAGCAGTACTTC.

The sample holds one count of this clone. Here the CDR3 reads CASRPPQGSGNTIYF. The CDR3 nucleotides read TGTGCCAGCAGACCCCCTCAGGGCTCTGGAAACACCATATATTTT. V is TRBV9 and J is TRBJ1-3; the D gene is possibly TRBD1 (5 bases). Trimming took 5 bases from V and 0 from J, leaving 12 bases between them. This CDR3 comprises 15 residues. Germline CDR1 reads SGDLS; CDR2 reads YYNGEE.

This clone was counted once. The chain couples TRBV15 to TRBJ1-1; D remains ambiguous. V was shortened by 4 bases and J by 5 bases, with 11 bases between the two germline ends. The CDR3 is 13 amino acids. CDR1 and CDR2 (germline): LNHNV, YYDKDF (reference sequence). CDR3 protein: CATSTDLETEAFF. CDR3 in DNA: TGTGCCACCAGCACAGACCTGGAGACTGAAGCTTTCTTT.

The chain uses TRBV5-1 and TRBJ2-1; 8 bases line up with TRBD2. Losses at the gene ends were 3 bases for V and 10 bases for J; bases not matched to a gene: 18. CDR1 and CDR2 (germline): SGHRS, YFSETQ. The CDR3 runs to 17 residues. Here the CDR3 DNA reads TGCGCCAGCAGCTCTTCGGGGGGTAGCGGGGATGGGCGCGAGCAGTTCTTC. Translating gives CASSSSGGSGDGREQFF.

The J gene is TRBJ2-7, the V gene TRBV4-1, with 12 nucleotides matching TRBD2. Germline V gene sequence: CDR1 MGHRA, CDR2 YSYEKL. This CDR3 spans 16 amino acids. J gave up 4 bases and V 3 bases, and 7 bases lay outside the gene matches. The CDR3 bases are TGCGCCAGCAGCCAGACTAGCGGGAGTACTTGGTACGAGCAGTACTTC. Residues: CASSQTSGSTWYEQYF.

V usage is TRBV25-1 and J usage is TRBJ1-5; 9 bases agree with TRBD1. The CDR3 is 14 residues long. Germline assignment: CDR1 MGHDK and CDR2 SYGVNS. V shed 2 bases and J 6 bases; nucleotides not matched to a gene: 2. CDR3 sequence reads: CASSETGGGQPQHF. The CDR3 DNA follows: TGTGCCAGCAGTGAAACAGGGGGCGGTCAGCCCCAGCATTTT. The full variable domain, its missing parts supplied by reference TRBV25-1 and TRBJ1-5, is EADIYQTPRYLVIGTGKKITLECSQTMGHDKMYWYQQDPGMELHLIHYSYGVNSTEKGDLSSESTVSRIRTEHFPLTLESARPSHTSQYLCASSETGGGQPQHFGDGTRLSIL.

The chain's CDR3 is CASSTRQGQAGDTQYF. The CDR3 nucleotides read TGTGCCAGCAGCACCCGACAAGGACAGGCCGGTGATACGCAGTATTTT. This sequence joins TRBV9 and TRBJ2-3, with TRBD1 identical over 7 bases. This CDR3 is built from 16 residues. The trim removed 4 bases at V and 6 bases at J, leaving 14 bases unmatched. Looked up from germline, CDR1 is SGDLS and CDR2 is YYNGEE.

Comment on this clone: The junction and the germline gene differ at one end; a read error may be behind it. The rearrangement uses TRBV13 and TRBJ2-7; D call uncertain. The CDR3 runs to 13 residues. In germline, CDR1 is PRHDT, CDR2 FYEKMQ (reference sequence). CDR3 DNA sequence: TGTGCCAGCAGCCCCCCGGCCTCCAACGAGCAGTACTTC. Translated: CASSPPASNEQYF.

The chain joins TRBV6-5 to TRBJ1-5; D unclear. In germline, CDR1 is MNHEY, CDR2 SVGAGI. Trimming left V 5 bases short and J 4 bases short, with 6 bases between. CDR3 size: 12 residues. The CDR3 spells CASSENNQPQHF. DNA of the CDR3: TGTGCCAGCAGTGAAAATAATCAGCCCCAGCATTTT.

The J gene is TRBJ2-7, the V gene TRBV7-2; 12 bases agree with TRBD2. CDR1 and CDR2 (germline): SGHTA, FQGNSA. V dropped 5 bases and J dropped 1; count of bases not matched to a gene: 3. The CDR3 is 15 amino acids. In nucleotides, the CDR3 is TGTGCCAGCAGCGATGGGACTAGCGGGTCCTACGAGCAGTACTTC. Its protein product is CASSDGTSGSYEQYF.